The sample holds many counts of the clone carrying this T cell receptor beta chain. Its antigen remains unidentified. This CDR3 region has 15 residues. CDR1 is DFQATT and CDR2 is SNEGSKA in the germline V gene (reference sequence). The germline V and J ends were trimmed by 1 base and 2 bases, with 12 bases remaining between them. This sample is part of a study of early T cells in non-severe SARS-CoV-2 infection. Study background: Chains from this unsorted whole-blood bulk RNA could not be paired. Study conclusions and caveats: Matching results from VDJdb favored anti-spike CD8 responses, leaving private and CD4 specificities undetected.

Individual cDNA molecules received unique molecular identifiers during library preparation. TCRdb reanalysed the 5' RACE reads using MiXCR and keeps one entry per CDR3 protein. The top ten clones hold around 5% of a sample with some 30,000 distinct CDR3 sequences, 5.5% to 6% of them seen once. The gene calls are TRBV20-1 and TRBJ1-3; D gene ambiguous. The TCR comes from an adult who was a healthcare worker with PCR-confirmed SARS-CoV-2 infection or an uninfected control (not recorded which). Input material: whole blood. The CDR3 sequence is CSARGGGQPGNTIYF. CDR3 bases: TGCAGTGCTAGAGGAGGAGGTCAACCTGGAAACACCATATATTTT.